This T cell receptor (beta chain) was found in a study of T cell repertoires in cytomegalovirus infection. About the study: CMV epitopes that were recently identified and HLA-C-restricted were used alongside well-studied HLA-B-restricted ones.

This clonotype was observed a few times. Its cognate antigen is unknown. TCRdb re-analysed the reads in MiXCR, keeping a single row per CDR3 protein. The table shows 650,000 to 900,000 distinct CDR3 sequences, with around a third occurring only once. The ends were cut back, 0 bases at V and 0 bases at J, with 6 bases in the middle. The V gene's germline CDR1 is LGHNA and CDR2 YNFKEQ. The CDR3 totals 15 residues. The J gene is TRBJ1-5, the V gene TRBV4-2; D gene unclear. The sample in question was cultured CD8+ T cells from PBMCs, obtained from culture after CMV antigen stimulation. The sequence was obtained from a human donor in good health (CMV status not recorded). Some clones in this sample may be carry-over from other donors' samples. The CDR3 DNA reads as TGTGCCAGCAGCCAAGAGACGGTTAGCAATCAGCCCCAGCATTTT. Encoded protein: CASSQETVSNQPQHF.